The 5 T cell receptor beta chains below were found in one sample sequenced in a study of OX40 agonist ivuxolimab in advanced cancers. Using immunoSEQ multiplex PCR, the repertoire was profiled, and TCRdb retains in-frame clones only, with some absent. The sample yields approximately 82,000 clones, just over 85% seen once. Sequencing was performed on CD4+ or CD8+ T cells sorted from blood, taken in a trial of the OX40 agonist ivuxolimab. The receptors were sampled from an adult with an advanced solid tumor such as melanoma, head and neck, liver or kidney cancer.

The chain uses TRBV28 and TRBJ1-1, with 8 nucleotides matching TRBD1. Germline lookup yields CDR1 MDHEN and CDR2 SYDVKM. Losses at the gene ends were 5 bases for V and 9 bases for J; bases not matched to a gene: 8. CDR3 length equals 13 residues. In DNA, the CDR3 is TGTGCCAGCAGTCAACCCGGGACAGGAAAAGCTTTCTTT. Its translation is CASSQPGTGKAFF. Drawing the rest from reference TRBV28 and TRBJ1-1, the complete variable domain is DVKVTQSSRYLVKRTGEKVFLECVQDMDHENMFWYRQDPGLGLRLIYFSYDVKMKEKGDIPEGYSVSREKKERFSLILESASTNQTSMYLCASSQPGTGKAFFGQGTRLTVV.

The rearrangement uses TRBV19 and TRBJ2-3; TRBD2 aligns across 11 bases. The CDR3 length is 17 residues. The junction had 10 bases not matched to a gene; V was cut back by 3 bases and J by 5 bases. Germline-derived CDR1 and CDR2 are LNHDA and SQIVND (reference sequence). The CDR3 nucleotides read TGTGCCAGTAGTATCGGGCTCCTAGCGGGAGGTCAAGATACGCAGTATTTT. It encodes CASSIGLLAGGQDTQYF.

The chain joins TRBV29-1 to TRBJ2-3, with D unresolved. Germline V gives CDR1 SQVTM, CDR2 ANQGSEA. This CDR3 is 13 amino acids long. V was trimmed by 4 bases and J by 4 bases, leaving 12 bases between them. The DNA of the CDR3 is TGCAGCGTTGGTATCGCTAAGGCAGATACGCAGTATTTT. Its protein product is CSVGIAKADTQYF.

This chain connects TRBV7-3 to TRBJ2-1, with D maybe TRBD1 (6 bases). The CDR3 runs to 14 residues. The V gene's germline CDR1 is SGHTA and CDR2 FQGTGA. Trimming removed 5 bases from V and 8 bases from J, with 16 bases in between. This CDR3 reads CASSTPGQIYEQFF. CDR3 in DNA: TGTGCCAGCAGCACGCCGGGACAAATCTATGAGCAGTTCTTC. The entire variable domain, with the rest obtained from reference TRBV7-3 and TRBJ2-1, is as follows: GAGVSQTPSNKVTEKGKYVELRCDPISGHTALYWYRQSLGQGPEFLIYFQGTGAADDSGLPNDRFFAVRPEGSVSTLKIQRTERGDSAVYLCASSTPGQIYEQFFGPGTRLTVL.

The CDR3 sequence: CASSQNFGTSGRSEQYF. CDR3 nucleotides: TGTGCCAGCAGCCAAAATTTCGGGACTAGCGGGAGAAGCGAGCAGTACTTC. The rearrangement links TRBV16 to TRBJ2-7; 14 bases line up with TRBD2. Germline assignment: CDR1 KGHSY and CDR2 FQNENV. This CDR3 region has 17 residues. V trimming: 2 bases; J trimming: 6 bases; junction bases outside the gene matches: 9.